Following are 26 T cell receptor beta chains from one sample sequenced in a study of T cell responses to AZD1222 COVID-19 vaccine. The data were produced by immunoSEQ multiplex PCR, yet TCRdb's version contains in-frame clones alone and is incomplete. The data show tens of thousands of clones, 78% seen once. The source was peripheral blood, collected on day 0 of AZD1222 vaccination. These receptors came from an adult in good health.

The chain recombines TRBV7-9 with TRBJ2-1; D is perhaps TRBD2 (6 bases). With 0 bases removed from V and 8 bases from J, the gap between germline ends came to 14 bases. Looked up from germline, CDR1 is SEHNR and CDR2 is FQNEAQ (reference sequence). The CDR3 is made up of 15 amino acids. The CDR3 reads CASSLALPSVDEQFF. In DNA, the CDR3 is TGTGCCAGCAGCTTAGCGCTCCCTAGCGTCGATGAGCAGTTCTTC.

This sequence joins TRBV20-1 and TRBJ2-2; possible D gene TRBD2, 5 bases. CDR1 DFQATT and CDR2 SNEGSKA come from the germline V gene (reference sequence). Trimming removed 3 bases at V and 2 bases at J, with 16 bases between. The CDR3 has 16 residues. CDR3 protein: CSASGSRDRNTGELFF. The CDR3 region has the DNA TGCAGTGCTAGTGGAAGCCGGGATCGTAACACCGGGGAGCTGTTTTTT.

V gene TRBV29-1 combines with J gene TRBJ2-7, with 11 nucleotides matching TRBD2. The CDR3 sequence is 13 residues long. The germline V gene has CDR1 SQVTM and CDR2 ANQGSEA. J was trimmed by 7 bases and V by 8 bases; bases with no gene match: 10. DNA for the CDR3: TGCAGCACCCGAACTAGCGGGAGTTTTGAGCAGTACTTC. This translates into CSTRTSGSFEQYF.

CDR3 nucleotide sequence: TGTGCCAGCAGCCACCGGGACAGGGGAGGAACTGAAGCTTTCTTT. Its translation: CASSHRDRGGTEAFF. The V call is TRBV6-5, the J call TRBJ1-1; TRBD1 aligns across 10 bases. V shed 6 bases, J shed 5 bases, and the junction held 9 bases outside the gene matches. The CDR3 extends over 15 amino acids. Germline CDR1 and CDR2: MNHEY and SVGAGI.

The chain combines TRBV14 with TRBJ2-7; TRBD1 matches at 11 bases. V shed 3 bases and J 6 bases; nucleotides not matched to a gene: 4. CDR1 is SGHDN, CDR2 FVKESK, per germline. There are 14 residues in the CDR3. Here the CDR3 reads CASSHRDRGFEQYF. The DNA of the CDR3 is TGTGCCAGCAGCCATCGGGACAGGGGGTTCGAGCAGTACTTC.

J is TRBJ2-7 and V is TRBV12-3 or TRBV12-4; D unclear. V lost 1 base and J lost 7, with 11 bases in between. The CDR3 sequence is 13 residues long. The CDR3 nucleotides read TGTGCCAGCAGTTTAGGTCAGGTTGGGGAGCAGTACTTC. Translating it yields CASSLGQVGEQYF.

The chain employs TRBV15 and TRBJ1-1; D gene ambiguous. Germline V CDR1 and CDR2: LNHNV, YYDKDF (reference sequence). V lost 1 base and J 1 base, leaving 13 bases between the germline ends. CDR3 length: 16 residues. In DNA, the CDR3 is TGTGCCACCAGCAGAGCCGCGGGTGGGGAGAACACTGAAGCTTTCTTT. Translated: CATSRAAGGENTEAFF.

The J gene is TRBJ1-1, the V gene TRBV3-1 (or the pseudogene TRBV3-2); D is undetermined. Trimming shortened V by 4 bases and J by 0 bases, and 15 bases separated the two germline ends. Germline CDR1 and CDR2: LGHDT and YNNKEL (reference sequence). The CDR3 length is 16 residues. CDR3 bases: TGTGCCAGCAGCCGGGCGGGGTCCACCATGAACACTGAAGCTTTCTTT. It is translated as CASSRAGSTMNTEAFF.

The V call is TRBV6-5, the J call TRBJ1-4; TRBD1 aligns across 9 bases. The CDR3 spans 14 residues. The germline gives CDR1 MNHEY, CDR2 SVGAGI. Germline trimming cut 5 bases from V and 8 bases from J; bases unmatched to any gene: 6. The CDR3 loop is CASSLDRGNEKLFF. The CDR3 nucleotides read TGTGCCAGCAGTCTTGACAGGGGGAACGAAAAACTGTTTTTT.

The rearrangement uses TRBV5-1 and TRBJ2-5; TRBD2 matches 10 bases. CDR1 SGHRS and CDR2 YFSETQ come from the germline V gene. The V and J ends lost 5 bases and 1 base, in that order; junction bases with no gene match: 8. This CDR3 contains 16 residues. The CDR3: CASRISGRPFQETQYF. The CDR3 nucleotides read TGCGCCAGCAGGATTAGCGGGAGGCCTTTCCAAGAGACCCAGTACTTC.

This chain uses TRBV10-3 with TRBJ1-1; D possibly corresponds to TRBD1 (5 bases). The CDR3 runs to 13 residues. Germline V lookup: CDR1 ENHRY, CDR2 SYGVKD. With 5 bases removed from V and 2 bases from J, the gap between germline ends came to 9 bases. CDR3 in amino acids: CAISSDTNTEAFF. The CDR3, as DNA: TGTGCCATCAGTTCGGACACAAACACTGAAGCTTTCTTT.

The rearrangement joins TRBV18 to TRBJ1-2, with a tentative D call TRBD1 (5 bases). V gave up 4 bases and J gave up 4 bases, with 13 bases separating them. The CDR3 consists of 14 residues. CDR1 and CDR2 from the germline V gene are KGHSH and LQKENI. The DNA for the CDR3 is TGTGCCAGCTCACTGACGCAGGGTAGCTATGGCTACACCTTC. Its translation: CASSLTQGSYGYTF.

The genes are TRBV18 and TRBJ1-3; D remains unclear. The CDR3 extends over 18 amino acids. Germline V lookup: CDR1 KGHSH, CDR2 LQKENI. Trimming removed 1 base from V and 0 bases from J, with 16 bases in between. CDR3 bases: TGTGCCAGCTCACCACTCTCTGGGCCGGTGAGCTCTGGAAACACCATATATTTT. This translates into CASSPLSGPVSSGNTIYF.

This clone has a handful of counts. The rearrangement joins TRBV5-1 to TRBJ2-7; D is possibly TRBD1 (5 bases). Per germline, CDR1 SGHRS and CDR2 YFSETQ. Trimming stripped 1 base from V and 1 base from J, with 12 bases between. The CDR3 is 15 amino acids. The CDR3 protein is CASSLTGKGSYEQYF. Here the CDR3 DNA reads TGCGCCAGCAGCTTGACAGGTAAAGGGTCCTACGAGCAGTACTTC.

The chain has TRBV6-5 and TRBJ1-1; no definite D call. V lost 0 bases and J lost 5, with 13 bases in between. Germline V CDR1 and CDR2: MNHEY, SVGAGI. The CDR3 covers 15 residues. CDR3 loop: CASSYSKGFETEAFF. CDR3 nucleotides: TGTGCCAGCAGTTACTCGAAGGGATTTGAGACTGAAGCTTTCTTT.

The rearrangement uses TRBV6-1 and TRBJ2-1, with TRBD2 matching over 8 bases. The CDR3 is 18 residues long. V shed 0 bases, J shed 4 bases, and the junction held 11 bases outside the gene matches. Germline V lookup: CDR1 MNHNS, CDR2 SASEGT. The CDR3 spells CASSEAPLAGSGYNEQFF. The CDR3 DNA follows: TGTGCCAGCAGTGAAGCCCCGCTAGCGGGTTCGGGTTACAATGAGCAGTTCTTC.

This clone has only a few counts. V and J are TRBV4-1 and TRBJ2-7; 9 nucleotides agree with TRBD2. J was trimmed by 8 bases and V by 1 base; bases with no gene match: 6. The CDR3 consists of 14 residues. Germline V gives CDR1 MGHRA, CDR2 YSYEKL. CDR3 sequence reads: CASSQVDSGSQQYF. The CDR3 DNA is TGCGCCAGCAGCCAAGTTGATAGCGGGAGCCAGCAGTACTTC.

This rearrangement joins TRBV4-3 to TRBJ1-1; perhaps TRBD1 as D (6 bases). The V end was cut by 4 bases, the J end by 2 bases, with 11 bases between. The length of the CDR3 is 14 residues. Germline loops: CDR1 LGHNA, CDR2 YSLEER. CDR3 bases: TGCGCCAGCAGCCGTGGGACAACCAACACTGAAGCTTTCTTT. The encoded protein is CASSRGTTNTEAFF.

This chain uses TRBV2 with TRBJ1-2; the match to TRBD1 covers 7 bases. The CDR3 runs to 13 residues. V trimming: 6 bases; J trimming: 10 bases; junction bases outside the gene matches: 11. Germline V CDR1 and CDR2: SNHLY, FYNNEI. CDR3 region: CASRIRGNPDYTF. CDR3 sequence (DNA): TGTGCCAGCAGGATCAGGGGGAACCCTGACTACACCTTC. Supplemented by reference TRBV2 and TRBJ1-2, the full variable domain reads EPEVTQTPSHQVTQMGQEVILRCVPISNHLYFYWYRQILGQKVEFLVSFYNNEISEKSEIFDDQFSVERPDGSNFTLKIRSTKLEDSAMYFCASRIRGNPDYTFGSGTRLTVV.

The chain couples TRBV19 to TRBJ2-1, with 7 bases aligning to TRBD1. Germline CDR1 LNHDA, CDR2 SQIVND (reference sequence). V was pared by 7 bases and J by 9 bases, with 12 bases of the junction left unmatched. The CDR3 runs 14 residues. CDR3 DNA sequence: TGTGCCAGTACCCCCGGGACAGTTATGGGTGAGCAGTTCTTC. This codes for CASTPGTVMGEQFF.

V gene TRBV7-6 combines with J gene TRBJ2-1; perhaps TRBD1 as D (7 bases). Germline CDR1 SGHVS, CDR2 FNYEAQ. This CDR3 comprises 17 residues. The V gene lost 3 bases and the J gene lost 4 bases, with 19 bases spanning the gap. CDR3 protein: CASSLGDAGGSYNEQFF. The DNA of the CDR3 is TGTGCCAGCAGCTTGGGAGATGCAGGGGGGTCATACAATGAGCAGTTCTTC.

In DNA form, the CDR3 reads TGTGCCAGCAGCTTAAATTCCGAGACTGAAGCTTTCTTT. Translating gives CASSLNSETEAFF. The gene calls are TRBV7-7 and TRBJ1-1; D call uncertain. There are 13 residues in the CDR3. Germline CDR1 and CDR2: SSHAT and FNYEAQ (reference sequence). V lost 2 bases and J 5 bases, leaving 9 bases between the germline ends.

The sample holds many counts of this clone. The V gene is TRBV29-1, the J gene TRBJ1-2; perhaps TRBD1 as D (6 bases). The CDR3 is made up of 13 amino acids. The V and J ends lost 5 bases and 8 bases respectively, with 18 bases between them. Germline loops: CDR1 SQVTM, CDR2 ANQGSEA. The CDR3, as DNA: TGCAGCGTTACCGGGACAATCAATAGGGGCTACACCTTC. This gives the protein CSVTGTINRGYTF. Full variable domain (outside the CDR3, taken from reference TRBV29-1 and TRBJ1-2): SAVISQKPSRDICQRGTSLTIQCQVDSQVTMMFWYRQQPGQSLTLIATANQGSEATYESGFVIDKFPISRPNLTFSTLTVSNMSPEDSSIYLCSVTGTINRGYTFGSGTRLTVV.

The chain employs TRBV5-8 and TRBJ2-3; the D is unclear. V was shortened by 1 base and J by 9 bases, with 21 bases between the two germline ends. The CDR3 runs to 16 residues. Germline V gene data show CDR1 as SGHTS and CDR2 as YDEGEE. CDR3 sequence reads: CASSLYSWEKLVTQYF. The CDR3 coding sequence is TGTGCCAGCAGCTTGTATTCTTGGGAAAAGCTAGTCACGCAGTATTTT.

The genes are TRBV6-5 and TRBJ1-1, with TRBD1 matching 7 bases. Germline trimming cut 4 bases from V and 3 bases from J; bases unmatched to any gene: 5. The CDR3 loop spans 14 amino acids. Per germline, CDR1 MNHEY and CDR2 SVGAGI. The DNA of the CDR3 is TGTGCCAGCAGTTTCCAGGGGGTCGACACTGAAGCTTTCTTT. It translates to CASSFQGVDTEAFF.

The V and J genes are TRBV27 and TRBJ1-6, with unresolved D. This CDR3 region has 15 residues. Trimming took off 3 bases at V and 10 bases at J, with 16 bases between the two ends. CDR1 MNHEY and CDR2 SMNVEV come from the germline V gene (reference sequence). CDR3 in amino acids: CASSFLSRGRSPLHF. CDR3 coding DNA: TGTGCCAGCAGTTTTCTCAGCCGGGGTAGGTCACCCCTCCACTTT.